This TCR beta chain was retrieved from a study of cytomegalovirus exposure and HLA in healthy donors (dated by TCRdb to between 2016 and 2019). Broadly, across the study: An earlier analysis of several hundred of the donors reported more than 250 Gb of sequence data and 120 million or so unique TCR beta sequences from about 180 million T cells. In a later analysis, previously published TCR beta repertoires from 670 or so donors were re-analyzed and high-resolution HLA genotyping was added so that TCR occurrence patterns could be studied. A later genetic analysis took genome-wide SNP genotypes for about 65% of the roughly 670 donors and used that subset as a discovery cohort. Donor age, sex, ethnicity and CMV serostatus were compiled alongside the repertoire data. Typing coverage differed by locus: A, B, C, DRB1 and DQB1 were typed in roughly 620-630 donors, DQA1 in roughly 510, DPA1 in approximately 610, and DPB1 in 450 to 480. About five DR-DQ haplotypes were handled as single units for association and clustering, since linkage in the cohort was strong. An early release covering roughly 640 HLA-typed donors comprised about 300 gigabases of sequencing data and 85 million to 100 million unique TCR sequences. The study combined high-throughput TCR immunosequencing, statistical association of individual TCRs with disease status, and machine learning to predict cytomegalovirus infection status. Rather than drawing on any new phenotypic data, the later analysis identified candidate immune exposures from TCR beta sequences and the way those sequences occurred across donors. Across 300 to 500 genotyped donors of the cohort, an average of approximately 240,000 unique TCR beta nucleotide sequences per donor were sequenced, and 15% to 20% of those sequences were non-productive. Of the 350 to 450 genotyped donors, 80% to 90% were placed in the genetic ancestry cluster associated with self-reported Caucasian donors. The study used immunosequencing to profile the T cell repertoires of several hundred subjects and linked those repertoires to cytomegalovirus serostatus. In addition to the first cohort of 500 to 850 subjects, a separate validation cohort of some 120 different subjects was used. An earlier analysis of approximately 500 of the donors applied high-throughput TCR beta sequencing to assess whether each TCR beta V gene segment acted as functional or pseudogenic. Every repertoire in the discovery cohort had been generated on one and the same sequencing platform. Class I and class II HLA loci were covered by the typing at four-digit resolution. The study was designed to test whether signatures of past pathogen exposure could be identified by cataloging public T cell receptors.

The library was made by the immunoSEQ multiplex PCR assay. For the multiplex PCR, a mixture combining 60 forward primers for TCR Vbeta segments and 13 reverse primers for TCR Jbeta segments was used. The CDR3 region of rearranged TCR beta genes was amplified from genomic DNA by a multiplex PCR assay. On the Illumina HiSeq System, the amplified TCR beta libraries were sequenced as 87-base-pair reads. In the paper's pipeline: A later analysis tallied around 87 million unique TCR beta chains across the 610 or so repertoires, and approximately 12 million of those chains were shared by two or more donors. A nearest-neighbor algorithm error-corrected the raw reads and collapsed the reads into unique sequences, merging closely related sequences to remove PCR and sequencing errors. CDR3 sequences were aligned to IMGT reference sequences to assign V, D and J gene segments. Each retained sequence needed at least a six-nucleotide match to both a V gene segment and a J gene segment. A rearrangement counted as productive if the CDR3 had no stop codons and remained in frame with V and J, and every other rearrangement counted as non-productive. CDR3 was defined by IMGT convention, running from the second conserved V-encoded cysteine to the conserved J-encoded phenylalanine. The earlier analysis of about 610 of the donors excluded any sequence lacking an unambiguous match to a single V gene segment. An earlier analysis of some 610 of the donors called V segments functional above 56.7% productive rearrangements and segregating when the between-donor standard deviation exceeded 5%. A statistical classification framework was developed to diagnose cytomegalovirus status using the catalog of TCR beta chain sequences. V and J gene assignment, in a later analysis, came from comparing TCR nucleotide sequences with IMGT/GENE-DB human TR gene sequences. A later analysis assigned CDR3 sequences and most-parsimonious VDJ recombination scenarios with the TCRdist pipeline. In a later analysis, every TCR beta chain was defined by the combination of its CDR3 amino acid sequence and its V-gene family, and reads without a unique V-gene family were dropped. A later analysis removed 450 to 600 highly shared, low-generation-probability nucleotide sequences to deal with suspected cross-contamination and a sequencing artifact. In a later analysis, a clonal expansion index was calculated for each public chain from normalized within-repertoire ranks of inferred template counts. In a later analysis, generation probabilities were computed using a VDJ recombination model fitted to out-of-frame rearrangements, and the results were checked against IGoR. Hypergeometric tests were used in a later analysis to score TCR-TCR, TCR-HLA and TCR-CMV co-occurrence, with a repertoire-size bias correction applied to the TCR pairs. False discovery rates were estimated in a later analysis by permuting HLA or CMV assignments 20 times. In a later analysis, co-occurring TCRs were grouped with DBSCAN, and TCRdist sequence similarity was added when clustering was performed within HLA-allele-positive subsets. Repertoires with fewer than 30,000 or more than 120,000 public chains were left out of co-occurrence clustering, as were about 5 repertoires with anomalous nucleotide sharing. Sourced from immuneACCESS, this table was stored by TCRdb with only in-frame sequences that have V and J called. A share of the clones is absent; for the studies checked, an unresolved V gene accounts for under half, and the remainder has no known explanation. V, J and clone size are taken as reported in that table, and D and trimming were inferred from the DNA itself. This sample comprises 70,000 to 95,000 clones, roughly 77% of them detected only once. 14% to 15% of the sample is taken by the ten largest.

With respect to this clone: Its antigen is unknown. No base quality information exists; no much larger clone differs at one position.

Trimming removed 4 bases from V and 4 bases from J, leaving 5 bases between the germline ends. The germline V gene specifies SGHTA as CDR1 and FQGNSA as CDR2. CDR3 length: 12 amino acids, cysteine to phenylalanine. Kept here is only the CDR3 DNA, which spans 36 bases and is read in frame from base 1. Broader findings and caveats from the paper: According to the authors, the approach could potentially be generalized to other disease states and immunological phenotypes. V-gene and J-gene trimming of TCR beta chains was associated with a missense DCLRE1C variant in a later genetic analysis, and the association was replicated in an independent cohort. Several of the top co-occurrence clusters appeared to be linked to parvovirus B19, influenza, CMV and Epstein-Barr virus, according to a later analysis. Across donors, most TCR sequences were observed very rarely, whereas some public TCRs were present in many individuals. Roughly uniform sequencing depth across donors was assumed in presence/absence analyses, although this assumption may not hold. According to a later analysis, most CMV-associated TCR beta chains appeared to be HLA-restricted, and the HLA associations seemed to be driven largely by CMV exposure. Correlated functional status among segregating V segments might be attributable to linkage disequilibrium, but an unknown experimental factor could not be ruled out. The study gave a list of some 150 TCR beta chains associated with cytomegalovirus. Specific HLA alleles were associated with around 18,000 TCR beta sequences at a false discovery rate of 0.05 in a later analysis. In a later analysis, TCR association rates were found to vary across HLA loci, with the most associated TCRs seen for DRB1 alleles and the fewest for HLA-C alleles. A later genetic analysis reported fewer N-insertions in productive TCRs among donors in an Asian-associated ancestry cluster than the roughly 640-donor mean. A cluster of highly shared sequence variants was judged likely to be a technical artifact of the sequencing pipeline. Because some donors lacked HLA typing at each locus, the association tests relied only on the typed subset. Only TCR beta chains were sequenced in this cohort, and the absence of alpha or paired-chain data limited detectable features. In an earlier analysis of roughly 500 of the donors, most TCR beta V segments appeared in productive rearrangements about 87% or about 30% of the time, broadly matching IMGT annotations. The only immune exposure information available for the cohort was CMV serostatus. A further reported finding was that TCR beta sequences accurately predicted the HLA-A and HLA-B alleles for most subjects in the first cohort. Because the 87-base-pair reads could not distinguish some IMGT-functional V segments, including TRBV6-2 and TRBV6-3, those segments were excluded. Because counts were too low, 15 to 20 rarely observed V segments, including chromosome 9 orphons, were excluded from the earlier analysis of under 650 of the donors. A few of the identified cytomegalovirus-associated TCR beta chains were confirmed in vitro to be specific for cytomegalovirus antigens. When HLA alleles, especially DR and DQ, strongly co-occurred, TCR associations were difficult to assign to individual alleles. In a later analysis, HLA-associated TCR beta chains were found to be more clonally expanded and to have lower generation probabilities than equally common non-associated chains. In both the original and validation cohorts, the classifier was reported to diagnose cytomegalovirus status with high specificity and sensitivity.

The cohort comprised hundreds of healthy bone marrow donors. At the time of sampling, all cohort members were nominally healthy, though unrecorded immune exposures were likely present. The donor tested CMV seropositive, placing the donor among the 289 seropositive members of the cohort. Every donor gave a peripheral blood sample, and the peripheral blood mononuclear cells from that sample were used for TCR beta sequencing. Genomic DNA was extracted from the blood cell samples with the Qiagen DNeasy Blood Extraction Kit. The TCR comes from a woman in her thirties or forties in good health and CMV-seropositive. Input material: PBMCs. The V gene is TRBV7-2 and the J gene is TRBJ2-1; the D gene assignment is ambiguous. CDR3 sequence: CASSSNYNEQFF. The base sequence is TGTGCCAGCAGCTCCAATTACAATGAGCAGTTCTTC. Reference TRBV7-2 and TRBJ2-1 proteins supply the regions before and after the CDR3; the full variable domain is: GAGVSQSPSNKVTEKGKDVELRCDPISGHTALYWYRQSLGQGLEFLIYFQGNSAPDKSGLPSDRFSAERTGGSVSTLTIQRTQQEDSAVYLCASSSNYNEQFFGPGTRLTVL.